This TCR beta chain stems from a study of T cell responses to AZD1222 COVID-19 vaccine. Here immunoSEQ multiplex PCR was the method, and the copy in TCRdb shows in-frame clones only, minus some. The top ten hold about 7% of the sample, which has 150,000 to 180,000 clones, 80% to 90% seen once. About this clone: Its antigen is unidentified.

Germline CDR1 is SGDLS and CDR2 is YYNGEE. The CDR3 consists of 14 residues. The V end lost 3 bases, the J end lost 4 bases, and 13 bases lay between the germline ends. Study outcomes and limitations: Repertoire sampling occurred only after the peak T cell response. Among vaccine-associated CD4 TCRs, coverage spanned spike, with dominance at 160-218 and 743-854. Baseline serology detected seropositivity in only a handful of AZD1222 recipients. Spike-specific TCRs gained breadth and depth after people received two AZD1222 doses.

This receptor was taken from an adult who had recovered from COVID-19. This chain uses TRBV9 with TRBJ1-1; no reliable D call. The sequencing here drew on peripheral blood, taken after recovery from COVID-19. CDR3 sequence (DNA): TGTGCCAGCAGCGCCTCGGGAGGACCCACTGAAGCTTTCTTT. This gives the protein CASSASGGPTEAFF.